This T cell receptor beta chain stems from a study of yellow fever vaccine responses in identical twins. TCRdb re-derived calls from the RT-PCR reads in MiXCR, one entry per CDR3 protein. The sample has 5,900 or so distinct CDR3 sequences; 65% to 85% are singletons. This CDR3 has 15 amino acids. Germline CDR1 and CDR2: SGHNT and YENEEA. V was clipped by 1 base and J by 5 bases, with 14 bases between them. Sequences were derived from T cells from blood (PBMCs), unsorted or a sorted subset (not recorded which), sampled before or after yellow fever vaccination (not recorded which). The chain recombines TRBV11-3 with TRBJ2-5; D gene unclear. The sequence derives from a woman aged 18-29 years who received the yellow fever vaccine. In nucleotides, the CDR3 is TGTGCCAGCAGCTTAGCTGCGGCCGTAATGGAGACCCAGTACTTC. Encoded protein: CASSLAAAVMETQYF.